This T cell receptor beta chain was captured in a study of spatial heterogeneity in lung cancer (dated by TCRdb to the late 2010s). In the study overall: Beta-chain transcripts were consistently detected in greater numbers than alpha-chain transcripts, which likely reflects a higher abundance of beta-chain transcripts. In the raw uncorrected reads, each unique combination of TCR and UMI appeared more than ten times on average. In non-small cell lung cancer, the study quantitatively compared TCR alpha and beta repertoires across several tumor regions, matched nontumor lung, and blood. TCR repertoire features were related to nonsynonymous mutation counts determined by whole-exome sequencing of tumor tissue. Both alpha and beta chains were TCR-sequenced in approximately 220 tumor regions, 64 matched nontumor lung samples and approximately 50 PBMC samples obtained at surgery. General conclusions and limits of the study: Additional single-cell paired TCR alpha and beta sequencing was considered necessary to confirm, at a functional level, the hypothesis that regional TCRs recognize regional mutations. Ubiquitous expanded tumor TCRs showed up in blood more often at tumor resection than at routine follow-up.

Taken with the paper, the label for time point translates to: sample taken at primary tumor resection. TCR sequencing used whole RNA extracted from tumor and nontumor lung tissue, or from cryopreserved PBMC samples, without cell sorting. Samples were obtained from approximately 77 patients with early-stage, untreated non-small cell lung cancer from the lung TRACERx cohort. Patients were selected for TCR sequencing only if sufficient RNA was available from at least two tumor regions. The germline V gene specifies SNHLY as CDR1 and FYNNEI as CDR2. The CDR3 sequence holds 13 residues, the cysteine and phenylalanine included. The only DNA kept is the CDR3, 39 bases in frame from the first base. For this chain, trimming is 8 bases at the V end and 7 bases at the J end, and the number of junction bases without a gene match is 5. This clonotype has more than one count but fewer than ten. What this receptor recognizes is not known. No base qualities exist here, and no much larger clone lies one base off it.

The protocol used for the library was 5' RACE. TCRdb records NextSeq 500 as the sequencer. The TCR library protocol attached a unique molecular identifier to each TCR cDNA molecule to allow correction of PCR and sequencing errors. In the authors' own workflow: TCR identification, UMI-based error correction and CDR3 extraction were performed with Decombinator tools. TCRs above a frequency of 2 per 1,000, corresponding to the top 1% of the tumor frequency distribution, were defined as expanded. Renyi diversity was computed with the R vegan package after each repertoire had been subsampled 100 times to 5,000 TCRs. CDR3 similarity networks were built from amino acid triplet string-kernel similarity, with CDR3s being connected when pairwise similarity was above 0.82. TCRdb ran its own pipeline on the public reads, namely fastp trimming at Q25 and MiXCR clone calling, and kept in-frame beta chains. Every entry covers one CDR3 protein and lists the most common genes and DNA from its rows. None of the V and J calls come from the authors' own analysis; TCRdb made them. The sample table records about 25,000 distinct CDR3 sequences; approximately 6.6% of these occur just once. The ten largest make up over 11% of the sample.

This receptor chain uses TRBV2 and TRBJ1-4; 9 nucleotides in the junction match TRBD1. The material sequenced was PBMCs, taken at surgery. This sequence originates from a male donor with early-stage non-small cell lung cancer. The DNA reads as follows: TGTGCCAGCGCCGGGACAGGGCGTGAAAAACTGTTTTTT. Its protein reads: CASAGTGREKLFF. Joined to the reference TRBV2 and TRBJ1-4 proteins, this CDR3 gives the full variable domain: EPEVTQTPSHQVTQMGQEVILRCVPISNHLYFYWYRQILGQKVEFLVSFYNNEISEKSEIFDDQFSVERPDGSNFTLKIRSTKLEDSAMYFCASAGTGREKLFFGSGTQLSVL.